This T cell receptor beta chain was captured by sequencing in a study of T cells in Graves' hyperthyroidism and ophthalmopathy. In its sample, this clonotype was seen many times. RNA transcripts were the template for amplifying TCR beta CDR3 regions. Initially, a first-round RT-PCR of the TCR CDR3 employed the HTBI primer set. Each CDR3 protein is one row after TCRdb ran MiXCR on the multiplex PCR reads. The data contain around 760,000 distinct CDR3 sequences, about 35% of them seen just once; the ten biggest clones take up around 31%. CDR1 and CDR2 (germline): SNHLY, FYNNEI. This CDR3 is built from 15 residues. V lost 7 bases and J lost 3; bases outside the gene matches: 10.

The TCR sequence derives from a woman between 40 and 50 years old with Graves' hyperthyroidism. The chain combines TRBV2 with TRBJ2-7; 9 bases agree with TRBD2. Sequencing was carried out using blood. The CDR3 DNA sequence: TGTGCCAGCACCGTGGTGACTAGCGGACTCTACGAGCAGTACTTC. Residues: CASTVVTSGLYEQYF.